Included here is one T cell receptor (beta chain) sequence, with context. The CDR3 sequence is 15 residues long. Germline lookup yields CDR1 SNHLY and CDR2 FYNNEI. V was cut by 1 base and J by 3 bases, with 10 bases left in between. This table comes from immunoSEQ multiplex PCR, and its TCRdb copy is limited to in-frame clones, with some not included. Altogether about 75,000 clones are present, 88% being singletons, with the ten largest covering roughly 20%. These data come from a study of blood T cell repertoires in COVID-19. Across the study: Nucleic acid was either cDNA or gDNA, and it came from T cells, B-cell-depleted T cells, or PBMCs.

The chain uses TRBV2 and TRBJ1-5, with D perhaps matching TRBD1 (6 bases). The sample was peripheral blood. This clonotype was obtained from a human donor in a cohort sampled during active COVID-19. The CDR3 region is CASSEEAGDNQPQHF. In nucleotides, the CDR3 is TGTGCCAGCAGTGAAGAGGCAGGGGACAATCAGCCCCAGCATTTT.